This TCR beta chain was captured in a study of shared clonotypes between healthy human individuals. Study context: Three plates each covered CD4 naive and memory; CD8 naive two, CD8 memory one.

TCRdb's table, derived via immunoSEQ multiplex PCR, lists solely in-frame clones and lacks some. Among 550,000 to 750,000 clones listed, about 90% were seen once. Comments on this clone: The antigen is unknown.

Regarding the study as a whole: The researchers took only blood, and tissue repertoires probably look different.

Naivety among CD8 cells was defined by CD45RO negativity and positive CCR7 selection, thereby excluding terminally differentiated effector memory CD45RA+ cells. The V end lost 0 bases, the J end lost 2 bases, and 13 bases lay between the germline ends. There are 16 residues in the CDR3. Germline CDR1 is SEHNR and CDR2 is FQNEAQ (reference sequence). Specimen: naive CD8+ T cells sorted from blood. V usage is TRBV7-9 and J usage is TRBJ1-2; no clear D gene. This sequence originates from a man aged 25 to 40 in good health. The DNA of the CDR3 is TGTGCCAGCAGCTTAGCGTCTTACGCGGAGAACTATGGCTACACCTTC. This codes for CASSLASYAENYGYTF.